The rows below give T cell receptor beta chains drawn from one sample of a study of human T cells and chemical hapten exposure. In TCRdb, the RACE reads were re-called with MiXCR into one record per CDR3 protein. This sample has tens of thousands of distinct CDR3 sequences, with about 10% found just once. This specimen was whole blood, taken in connection with sensitization to the hapten diphenylcyclopropenone (DPC). The receptor set was obtained from a man aged 35 to 55 with alopecia areata. Some clones in this sample may be carry-over from other donors' samples. Both conserved end residues are part of each CDR3. The D gene is left open where the match is weak. Only some rows state a clone size, as once, few, many or a class for expanded clones.

d_call,v_call,j_call,clone_size,cdr3_nt,cdr3_aa
NA,TRBV4-3,TRBJ2-1,many,TGCGCCAGCAGCCAAAGGGATTCCTACAATGAGCAGTTCTTC,CASSQRDSYNEQFF
TRBD2,TRBV27,TRBJ2-7,NA,TGTGCCAGCAGTGGAAGAGGGACTAGCGGGAGTTACGAGCAGTACTTC,CASSGRGTSGSYEQYF
NA,TRBV6-2/TRBV6-3,TRBJ2-3,few,TGTGCCAGCAAGCTCGCAGATACGCAGTATTTT,CASKLADTQYF
TRBD2,TRBV5-4,TRBJ2-3,NA,TGTGCCAGCAGCTTGGCCGGACTAGCGGGAGTTTTAGATACGCAGTATTTT,CASSLAGLAGVLDTQYF
TRBD1,TRBV6-2/TRBV6-3,TRBJ1-1,NA,TGTGCCAGCGCCATAAGATCCGGGACAGGTGAAGCTTTCTTT,CASAIRSGTGEAFF
TRBD1,TRBV5-1,TRBJ1-1,few,TGCGCCAGCGGATTCGACAGGGCTAGCACTGAAGCTTTCTTT,CASGFDRASTEAFF
NA,TRBV29-1,TRBJ2-3,many,TGCAGCGTTGCCAAACAGCCACTCACAGATACGCAGTATTTT,CSVAKQPLTDTQYF
TRBD1,TRBV7-9,TRBJ1-4,NA,TGTGCCAGCAGCTTAGGAGACAGGGGACTTGGCGAAAAACTGTTTTTT,CASSLGDRGLGEKLFF
NA,TRBV7-2,TRBJ2-2,many,TGTGCCAGCAGCTTAGCGGGAGTGGTTTCGGGGGAGCTGTTTTTT,CASSLAGVVSGELFF
TRBD1,TRBV5-4,TRBJ1-1,few,TGTGCCAGCAGCCCGGGACAGGCTTTCATGAACACTGAAGCTTTCTTT,CASSPGQAFMNTEAFF
NA,TRBV7-9,TRBJ2-3,NA,TGTGCCAGCAGCAGAGAGGGGATCACAGATACGCAGTATTTT,CASSREGITDTQYF
NA,TRBV6-5,TRBJ2-3,many,TGTGCCAGCAGTTACAGGGCGGGTACGCAGTATTTT,CASSYRAGTQYF
TRBD1,TRBV2,TRBJ2-3,many,TGTGCCAGCAGGGTCGGACAGGGCGCGCAGTATTTT,CASRVGQGAQYF
NA,TRBV5-1,TRBJ1-2,many,TGCGCCAGCAGCTTGAATGTGGGGGATGGCTACACCTTC,CASSLNVGDGYTF
NA,TRBV5-5,TRBJ1-1,NA,TGTGCCAGCAGCTTGGATGCGAGCATGAACACTGAAGCTTTCTTT,CASSLDASMNTEAFF
NA,TRBV29-1,TRBJ2-5,NA,TGCAGCGTTGGACAGACCGGCGAGACCCAGTACTTC,CSVGQTGETQYF
TRBD2,TRBV12-3/TRBV12-4,TRBJ2-3,NA,TGTGCCAGCAGTCCAGGACTAGCGGGACGGACAGATACGCAGTATTTT,CASSPGLAGRTDTQYF
NA,TRBV5-4,TRBJ2-4,few,TGTGCCAGCAGCTTAGGGCGGGGGCGAGGGGGCAAAAACATTCAGTACTTC,CASSLGRGRGGKNIQYF
NA,TRBV18,TRBJ1-5,few,TGTGCCAGCTCACCTAAAGCCGGGGCCAATCAGCCCCAGCATTTT,CASSPKAGANQPQHF
NA,TRBV10-3,TRBJ1-6,many,TGTGCCACACAGACAGGAGTTGGTTCACCCCTCCACTTT,CATQTGVGSPLHF
NA,TRBV12-3/TRBV12-4,TRBJ1-2,NA,TGTGCCAGCATCACCGACCTATCCGGCTACACCTTC,CASITDLSGYTF
TRBD1,TRBV12-3/TRBV12-4,TRBJ1-2,many,TGTGCCAGCAGTGCCGGACAGGCAGAAGTGCCTAACTATGGCTACACCTTC,CASSAGQAEVPNYGYTF
NA,TRBV24-1,TRBJ2-1,few,TGTGCCACCAGTGGGGCGGGGCCCCGCTACAATGAGCAGTTCTTC,CATSGAGPRYNEQFF
NA,TRBV20-1,TRBJ1-1,NA,TGCAGTGGCCGAGTGGGGGGGACGAACACTGAAGCTTTCTTT,CSGRVGGTNTEAFF
NA,TRBV29-1,TRBJ2-1,few,TGCAGCGTTGGGACGCAGTACAATGAGCAGTTCTTC,CSVGTQYNEQFF
TRBD1,TRBV4-2,TRBJ2-7,NA,TGTGCCAGCAGCCAAGATCTCTGGGACAGGGCCTACGAGCAGTACTTC,CASSQDLWDRAYEQYF
TRBD2,TRBV7-2,TRBJ2-3,few,TGTGCCAGCAGTCTAGTGGCGGGAGGTTTAGATACGCAGTATTTT,CASSLVAGGLDTQYF
NA,TRBV2,TRBJ2-7,few,TGTGCCAGTCTATTAGGGTACTACGAGCAGTACTTC,CASLLGYYEQYF
NA,TRBV25-1,TRBJ1-4,many,TGTGCCAGCAGTTCCGGAACGGGCTCCGGCTACAATGAAAAACTGTTTTTT,CASSSGTGSGYNEKLFF
NA,TRBV13,TRBJ2-1,few,TGTGCCAGCAGCTTAGGACGGTCCTGGGATGAGCAGTTCTTC,CASSLGRSWDEQFF
NA,TRBV9,TRBJ2-7,few,TGTGCCAGCAGCGTAGGTGATGAGGGGGGGTACGAGCAGTACTTC,CASSVGDEGGYEQYF
TRBD2,TRBV29-1,TRBJ2-7,few,TGCAGCGTTGAAGGACGGGGGGGACGCGAGCAGTACTTC,CSVEGRGGREQYF
NA,TRBV7-3,TRBJ2-1,NA,TGTGCCAGCAGCTCCCCGGGACTGCCTAATGAGCAGTTCTTC,CASSSPGLPNEQFF
NA,TRBV18,TRBJ1-2,few,TGTGCCAGCTCACCCCAGGACAGAGTCTATGGCTACACCTTC,CASSPQDRVYGYTF
NA,TRBV12-3/TRBV12-4,TRBJ2-1,NA,TGTGCCAGCACCCAAGGTAAATGGGGCGAGCAGTTCTTC,CASTQGKWGEQFF
NA,TRBV5-4,TRBJ2-3,few,TGTGCCAGCAGCATACCGGGGCCCGTGATCACAGATACGCAGTATTTT,CASSIPGPVITDTQYF
NA,TRBV7-8,TRBJ2-5,many,TGTGCCAGCAGCACGTACCAAGAGACCCAGTACTTC,CASSTYQETQYF
NA,TRBV1,TRBJ2-3,NA,TGCACCAGCAGCCAAGCCCAGGTTCTTTTCGCAGATACGCAGTATTTT,CTSSQAQVLFADTQYF
NA,TRBV20-1,TRBJ2-3,NA,TGCAGTGCTCGGAGCCAAGATACGCAGTATTTT,CSARSQDTQYF
NA,TRBV10-2,TRBJ1-1,NA,TGCGCCGGGGGGGCAGCGAAGAACACTGAAGCTTTCTTT,CAGGAAKNTEAFF
NA,TRBV6-2/TRBV6-3,TRBJ1-5,NA,TGTGTCAGCAGTCTCACAGGAGATATGGGCAATCAGCCCCAGCATTTT,CVSSLTGDMGNQPQHF
NA,TRBV5-1,TRBJ2-4,few,TGCGCCAGCAGTGGGGCCAAAAACATTCAGTACTTC,CASSGAKNIQYF
NA,TRBV5-1,TRBJ2-4,few,TGCGCCAGCAGCTTGTTAGGGAGGAGTGCCAAAAACATTCAGTACTTC,CASSLLGRSAKNIQYF
NA,TRBV11-2,TRBJ2-7,few,TGTGCCAGCAGCCCGGGACTGAGCTCCTACGAGCAGTACTTC,CASSPGLSSYEQYF
NA,TRBV29-1,TRBJ1-1,few,TGCAGCGTACTGAAGTCGGGGGGGACTGAAGCTTTCTTT,CSVLKSGGTEAFF
NA,TRBV24-1,TRBJ2-2,NA,TGTGCCACCAGTGATTTGGGACAGGGGAGCGGGAGTCGAAAAACCGGGGAGCTGTTTTTT,CATSDLGQGSGSRKTGELFF
TRBD1,TRBV6-2/TRBV6-3,TRBJ1-1,NA,TGTGCCAGCAGCCAGGGACAGAACTCTGAAGCTTTCTTT,CASSQGQNSEAFF
TRBD2,TRBV12-3/TRBV12-4,TRBJ2-3,many,TGTGCCAGCAGTTTTGCTAGCGGGAGTCCAGATACGCAGTATTTT,CASSFASGSPDTQYF
NA,TRBV7-9,TRBJ1-1,many,TGTGCCAGCAGCCCTGATGCGGCAGGAAAGAACACTGAAGCTTTCTTT,CASSPDAAGKNTEAFF
NA,TRBV15,TRBJ2-5,many,TGTGCCACCAGCACGGGGTGGGAGACCCAGTACTTC,CATSTGWETQYF
TRBD2,TRBV7-8,TRBJ2-3,many,TGTGCCAGCAGTACGCGGGAGCCCGAGGATACGCAGTATTTT,CASSTREPEDTQYF
NA,TRBV30,TRBJ2-3,few,TGTGCCTGGAGTGGGAGAGGTACAGATACGCAGTATTTT,CAWSGRGTDTQYF
NA,TRBV6-6,TRBJ2-2,few,TGTGCCAGCAGTTACTCGGTTTCGAGGTTCGGCGGGGAGCTGTTTTTT,CASSYSVSRFGGELFF